The T cell receptor (beta chain) under discussion was sequenced for a study of blood T cell repertoires in COVID-19. Study as a whole: COVID-19 samples from acute and convalescent phases originated in the United States, Italy and Spain. T cells, B-cell-depleted T cells, or PBMCs supplied cDNA or gDNA.

Authors' processing steps: Amplifying reference gene primers gave estimates of nucleated cell counts. The protocol was immunoSEQ multiplex PCR, while the TCRdb copy is restricted to in-frame clones and leaves out a portion. V and J calls and clone size come straight from that table; D and trimming were deduced from the DNA. The table records 400,000 to 500,000 clones, roughly 88% of them present only once. There are 13 residues in the CDR3. The V and J ends lost 3 bases and 8 bases respectively, with 11 bases between them. In germline, CDR1 is LGHNT, CDR2 FRNRAP. During the 2 weeks before they entered the study, exposed participants had met someone with a PCR-confirmed or clinician-diagnosed COVID-19 case.

Sequencing used PBMCs or T cells enriched from blood (not recorded which). This chain uses TRBV12-5 with TRBJ2-1, with no clear D. This TCR was recovered from a young woman who had been exposed to COVID-19. Here the CDR3 DNA reads TGTGCTAGTGGTTTTAGTGTGATCGATGAGCAGTTCTTC. Its translation is CASGFSVIDEQFF.